These T cell receptor beta chains were read from a single sample in a study of neoadjuvant anti-PD-1 for oral cavity cancer. Sequencing used immunoSEQ multiplex PCR; TCRdb keeps in-frame clones, though not all of them. In the table there are under 20,000 clones, 60% to 80% of which are singletons. The sample in question was PBMCs, obtained before nivolumab (anti-PD-1) treatment. These receptors were taken from a person between 40 and 85 years old with oral cavity squamous cell carcinoma. Each CDR3 is given without its conserved first and last residue. Each record gives: J gene, V gene, CDR3 protein.

J gene: TRBJ1-3; V gene: TRBV19; CDR3 protein: ASSRPSFSGNTIY
J gene: TRBJ1-3; V gene: TRBV29-1; CDR3 protein: SVEERRLLSGNTIY
J gene: TRBJ1-1; V gene: TRBV28; CDR3 protein: ASSLGVRGTEAF
J gene: TRBJ2-5; V gene: TRBV30; CDR3 protein: AWAGLALETQY
J gene: TRBJ2-2; V gene: TRBV30; CDR3 protein: AWNRGGAGELF
J gene: TRBJ2-5; V gene: TRBV4-2; CDR3 protein: ASSQDPPSSGGGETQY
J gene: TRBJ2-3; V gene: TRBV5-6; CDR3 protein: ASEGAGPGTDTQY
J gene: TRBJ2-2; V gene: TRBV7-2; CDR3 protein: ASSLGSDVTGELF
J gene: TRBJ1-5; V gene: TRBV27; CDR3 protein: ASSKDLPNQPQH
J gene: TRBJ2-2; V gene: TRBV6-1; CDR3 protein: ASSELGRGAGELF
J gene: TRBJ1-2; V gene: TRBV7-2; CDR3 protein: ATRREGGYT
J gene: TRBJ1-5; V gene: TRBV4-1; CDR3 protein: ASSQGPTAGQPQH
J gene: TRBJ1-5; V gene: TRBV6-4; CDR3 protein: ASSDTGRTGRGIRNQPQH